This TCR beta chain emerged from a study of control samples from healthy donors and cancer patients. Germline V gives CDR1 MNHEY, CDR2 SVGEGT. The CDR3 contains 16 residues. After removal of 2 bases from V and 2 bases from J, the junction contained 6 bases not matched to a gene. Clones were sequenced by immunoSEQ multiplex PCR, and TCRdb holds only the in-frame ones, with some missing. Among 80,000 or so clones listed, about 93% were seen once. This receptor was obtained from a woman aged 40 to 50 in good health. The specimen sequenced was blood. The rearrangement joins TRBV6-2 or TRBV6-3 to TRBJ2-5; 9 bases are a match to TRBD1. The CDR3 protein is CASSYRTGVGQETQYF. CDR3 bases: TGTGCCAGCAGTTACCGGACAGGGGTAGGACAAGAGACCCAGTACTTC.